The entry below describes one T cell receptor (beta chain). Its antigen is unknown. The data are from a study of cytomegalovirus exposure and HLA in healthy donors. Turning to the study itself: The early release's HLA-typed donors yielded 65 million to 85 million unique TCRs. Caucasian-associated ancestry cluster membership applied to about four fifths of approximately 400 genotyped donors.

PCR involved 60 Vbeta and 13 Jbeta primers. Here immunoSEQ multiplex PCR was the method, and the copy in TCRdb shows in-frame clones only, minus some. The repertoire holds roughly 100,000 clones, with under 85% as singletons. Study-wide results and limits: When a later analysis compared HLA-associated TCR beta chains with equally common others, the HLA-associated chains turned out to be more clonally expanded and to have lower generation probabilities.

The specimen sequenced was PBMCs. This TCR was recovered from a man aged 25 to 40 in good health and CMV-seronegative.

The CDR3 here is CASSPSGLYNEQFF. The CDR3 DNA reads as TGTGCCAGCAGCCCCTCCGGACTATACAATGAGCAGTTCTTC. The V gene is TRBV7-2, the J gene TRBJ2-1, with D perhaps TRBD2 (6 bases). The V end was cut by 5 bases, the J end by 4 bases, with 12 bases between. The CDR3 is made up of 14 amino acids. In germline, CDR1 is SGHTA, CDR2 FQGNSA.